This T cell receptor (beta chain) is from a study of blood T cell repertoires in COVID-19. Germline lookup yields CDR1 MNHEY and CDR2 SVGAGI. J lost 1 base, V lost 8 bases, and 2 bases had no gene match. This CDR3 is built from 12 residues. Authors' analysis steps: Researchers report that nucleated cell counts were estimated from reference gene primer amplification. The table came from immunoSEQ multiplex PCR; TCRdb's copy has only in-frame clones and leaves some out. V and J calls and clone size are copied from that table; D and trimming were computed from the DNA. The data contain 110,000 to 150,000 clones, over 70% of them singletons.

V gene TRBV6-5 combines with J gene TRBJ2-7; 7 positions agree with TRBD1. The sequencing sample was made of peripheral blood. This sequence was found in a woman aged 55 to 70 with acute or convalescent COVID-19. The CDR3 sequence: CASRQGSYEQYF. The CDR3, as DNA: TGTGCCAGCCGACAGGGATCCTACGAGCAGTACTTC.